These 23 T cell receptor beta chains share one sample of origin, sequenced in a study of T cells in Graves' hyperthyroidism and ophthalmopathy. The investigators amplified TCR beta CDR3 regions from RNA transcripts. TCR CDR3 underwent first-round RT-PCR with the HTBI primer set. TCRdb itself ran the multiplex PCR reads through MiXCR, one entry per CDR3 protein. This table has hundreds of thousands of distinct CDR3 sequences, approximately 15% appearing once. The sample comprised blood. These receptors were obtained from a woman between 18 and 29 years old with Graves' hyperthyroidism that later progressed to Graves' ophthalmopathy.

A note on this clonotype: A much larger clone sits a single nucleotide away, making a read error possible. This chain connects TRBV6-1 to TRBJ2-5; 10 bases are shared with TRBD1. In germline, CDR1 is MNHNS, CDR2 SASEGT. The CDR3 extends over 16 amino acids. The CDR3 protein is CASSEATGGLGENQYF. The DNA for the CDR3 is TGTGCCAGCAGTGAGGCGACAGGGGGCTTGGGCGAGAACCAGTACTTC.

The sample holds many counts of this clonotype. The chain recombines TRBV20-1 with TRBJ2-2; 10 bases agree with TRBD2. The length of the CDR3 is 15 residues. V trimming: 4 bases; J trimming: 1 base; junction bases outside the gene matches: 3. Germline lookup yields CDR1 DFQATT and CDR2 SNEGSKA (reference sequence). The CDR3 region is CSATLAGVNTGELFF. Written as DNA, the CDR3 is TGCAGTGCTACCCTAGCGGGAGTGAACACCGGGGAGCTGTTTTTT.

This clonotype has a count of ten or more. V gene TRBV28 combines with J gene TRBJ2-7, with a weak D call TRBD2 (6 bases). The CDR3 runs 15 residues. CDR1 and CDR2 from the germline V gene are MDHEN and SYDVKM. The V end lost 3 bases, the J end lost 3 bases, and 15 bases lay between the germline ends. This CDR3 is CASSLSRGSGYEQYF. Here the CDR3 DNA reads TGTGCCAGCAGTTTGTCCCGGGGTAGCGGCTACGAGCAGTACTTC.

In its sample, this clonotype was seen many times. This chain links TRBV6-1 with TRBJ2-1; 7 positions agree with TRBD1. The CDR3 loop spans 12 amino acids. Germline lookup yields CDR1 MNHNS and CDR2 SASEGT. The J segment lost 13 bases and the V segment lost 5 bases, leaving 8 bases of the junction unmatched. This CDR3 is CASSSSGTVQFF. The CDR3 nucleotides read TGTGCCAGCAGTTCCTCTGGGACAGTCCAGTTCTTC.

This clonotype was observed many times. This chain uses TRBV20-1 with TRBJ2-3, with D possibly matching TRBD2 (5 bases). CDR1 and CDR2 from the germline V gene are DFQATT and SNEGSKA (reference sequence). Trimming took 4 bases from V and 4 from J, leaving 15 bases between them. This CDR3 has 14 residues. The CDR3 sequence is CSAKTTPFADTQYF. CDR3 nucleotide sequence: TGCAGTGCTAAGACTACCCCCTTTGCAGATACGCAGTATTTT.

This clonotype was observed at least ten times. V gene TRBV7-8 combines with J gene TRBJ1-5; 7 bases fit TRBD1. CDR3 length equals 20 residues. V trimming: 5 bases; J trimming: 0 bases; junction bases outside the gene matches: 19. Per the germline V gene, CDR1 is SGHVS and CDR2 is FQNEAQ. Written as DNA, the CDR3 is TGTGCCAGCAGCCTATACCCTACCCGACAGGGAACTGCTAGCAATCAGCCCCAGCATTTT. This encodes CASSLYPTRQGTASNQPQHF. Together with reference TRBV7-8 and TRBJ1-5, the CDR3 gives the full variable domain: GAGVSQSPRYKVAKRGQDVALRCDPISGHVSLFWYQQALGQGPEFLTYFQNEAQLDKSGLPSDRFFAERPEGSVSTLKIQRTQQEDSAVYLCASSLYPTRQGTASNQPQHFGDGTRLSIL.

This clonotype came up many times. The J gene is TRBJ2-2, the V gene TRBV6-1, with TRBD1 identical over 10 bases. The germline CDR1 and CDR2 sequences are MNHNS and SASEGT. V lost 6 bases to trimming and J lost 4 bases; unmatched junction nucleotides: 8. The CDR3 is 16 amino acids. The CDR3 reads CASSWRQGAPTGELFF. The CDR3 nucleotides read TGTGCCAGCAGCTGGAGACAGGGGGCGCCCACCGGGGAGCTGTTTTTT.

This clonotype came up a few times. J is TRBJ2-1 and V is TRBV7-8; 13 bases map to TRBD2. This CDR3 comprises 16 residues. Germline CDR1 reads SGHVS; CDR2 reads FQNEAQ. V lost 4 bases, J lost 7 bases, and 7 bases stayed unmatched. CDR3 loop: CASSSPLAGGPNEQFF. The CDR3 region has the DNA TGTGCCAGCAGCTCCCCACTAGCGGGAGGGCCGAATGAGCAGTTCTTC.

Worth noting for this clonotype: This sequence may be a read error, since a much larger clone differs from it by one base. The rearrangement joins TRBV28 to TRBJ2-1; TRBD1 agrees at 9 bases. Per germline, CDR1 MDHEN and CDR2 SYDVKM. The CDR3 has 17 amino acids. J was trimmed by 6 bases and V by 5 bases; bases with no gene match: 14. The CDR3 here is CASSAQKAGTGPNEQFF. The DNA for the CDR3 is TGTGCCAGCAGTGCCCAAAAGGCCGGGACAGGGCCCAATGAGCAGTTCTTC.

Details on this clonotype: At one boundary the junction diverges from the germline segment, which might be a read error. The CDR3 region has the DNA TGCGCCAGCAGCTCGGACAGGGGGCTGGGGGAGAGCCAGTACTTC. As protein: CASSSDRGLGESQYF. The chain combines TRBV5-1 with TRBJ2-5, with 11 nucleotides matching TRBD1. CDR1 and CDR2 (germline): SGHRS, YFSETQ. The CDR3 sequence is 15 residues long.

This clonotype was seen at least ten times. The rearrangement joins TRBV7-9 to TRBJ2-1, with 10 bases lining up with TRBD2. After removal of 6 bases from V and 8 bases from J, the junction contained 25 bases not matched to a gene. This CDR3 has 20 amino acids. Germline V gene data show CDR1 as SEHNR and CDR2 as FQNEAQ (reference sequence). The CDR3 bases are TGTGCCAGCAGTCCCTTCTCTGGGGCTAGCGGGAGAAGTTTTGCCCATGAGCAGTTCTTC. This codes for CASSPFSGASGRSFAHEQFF.

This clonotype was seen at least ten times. The CDR3 DNA reads TGTGCCAGCATCGGTAAAAATGGGGGGAGCCAAGAGACCCAGTACTTC. It specifies CASIGKNGGSQETQYF. The gene calls are TRBV28 and TRBJ2-5; possibly TRBD2 for D (6 bases). CDR3 size: 16 residues. Germline CDR1 is MDHEN and CDR2 is SYDVKM. Trimming stripped 7 bases from V and 1 base from J, with 19 bases between.

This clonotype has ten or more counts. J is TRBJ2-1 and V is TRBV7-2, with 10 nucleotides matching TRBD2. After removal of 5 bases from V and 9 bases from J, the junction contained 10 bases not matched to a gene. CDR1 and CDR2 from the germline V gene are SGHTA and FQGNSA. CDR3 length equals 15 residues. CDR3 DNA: TGTGCCAGCAGCAGGAGCGGGAGGGTTGGCGGTGAGCAGTTCTTC. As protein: CASSRSGRVGGEQFF. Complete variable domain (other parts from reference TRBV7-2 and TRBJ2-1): GAGVSQSPSNKVTEKGKDVELRCDPISGHTALYWYRQSLGQGLEFLIYFQGNSAPDKSGLPSDRFSAERTGGSVSTLTIQRTQQEDSAVYLCASSRSGRVGGEQFFGPGTRLTVL.

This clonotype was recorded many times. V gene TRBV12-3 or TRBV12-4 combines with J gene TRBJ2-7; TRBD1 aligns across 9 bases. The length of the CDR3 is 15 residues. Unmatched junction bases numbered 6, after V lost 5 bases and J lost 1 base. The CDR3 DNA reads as TGTGCCAGCAGTGAATGGGGACAGGGTTCCTACGAGCAGTACTTC. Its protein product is CASSEWGQGSYEQYF.

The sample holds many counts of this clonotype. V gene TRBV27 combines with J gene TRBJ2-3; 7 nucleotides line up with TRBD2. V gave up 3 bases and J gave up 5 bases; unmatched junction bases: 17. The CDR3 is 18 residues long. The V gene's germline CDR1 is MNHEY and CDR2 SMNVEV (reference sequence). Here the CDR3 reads CASSLRASGPVTGDTQYF. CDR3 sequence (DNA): TGTGCCAGCAGTTTGAGGGCTAGCGGTCCAGTCACGGGAGATACGCAGTATTTT.

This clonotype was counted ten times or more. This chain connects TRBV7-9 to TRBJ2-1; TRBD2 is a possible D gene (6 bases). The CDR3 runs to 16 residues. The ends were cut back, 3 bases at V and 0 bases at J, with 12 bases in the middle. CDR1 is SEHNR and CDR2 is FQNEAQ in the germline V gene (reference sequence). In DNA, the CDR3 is TGTGCCAGCAGCTTGCCCCGGGACTTCTCCTACAATGAGCAGTTCTTC. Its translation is CASSLPRDFSYNEQFF.

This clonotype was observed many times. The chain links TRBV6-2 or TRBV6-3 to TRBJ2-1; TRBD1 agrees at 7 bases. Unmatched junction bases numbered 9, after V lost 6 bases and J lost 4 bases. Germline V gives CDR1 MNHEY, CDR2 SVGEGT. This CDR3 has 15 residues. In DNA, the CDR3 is TGTGCCAGCAGCCTCGACAGGGTCCTATACAATGAGCAGTTCTTC. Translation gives CASSLDRVLYNEQFF.

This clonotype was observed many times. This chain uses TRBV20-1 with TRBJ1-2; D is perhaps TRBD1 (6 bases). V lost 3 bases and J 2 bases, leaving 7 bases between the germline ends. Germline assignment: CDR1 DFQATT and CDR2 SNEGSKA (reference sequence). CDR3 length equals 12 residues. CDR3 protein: CSARQGNYGYTF. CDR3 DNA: TGCAGTGCTAGGCAGGGGAACTATGGCTACACCTTC.

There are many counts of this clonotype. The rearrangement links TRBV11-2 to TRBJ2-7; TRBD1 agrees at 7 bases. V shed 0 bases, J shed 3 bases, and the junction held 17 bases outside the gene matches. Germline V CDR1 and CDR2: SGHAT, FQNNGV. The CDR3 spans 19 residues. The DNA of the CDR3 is TGTGCCAGCAGCTTAGAAGGAGGAAAGATGTGGGGACAGCTCTACGAGCAGTACTTC. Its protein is CASSLEGGKMWGQLYEQYF.

CDR3 DNA: TGTGCCAGCAGTTATAGCGGTCGAATAAATGAGCAGTTCTTC. This translates into CASSYSGRINEQFF. This rearrangement joins TRBV27 to TRBJ2-1, with a tentative D call TRBD2 (6 bases). Germline assignment: CDR1 MNHEY and CDR2 SMNVEV (reference sequence). This CDR3 comprises 14 residues. Trimming took 4 bases from V and 7 from J, leaving 14 bases between them.

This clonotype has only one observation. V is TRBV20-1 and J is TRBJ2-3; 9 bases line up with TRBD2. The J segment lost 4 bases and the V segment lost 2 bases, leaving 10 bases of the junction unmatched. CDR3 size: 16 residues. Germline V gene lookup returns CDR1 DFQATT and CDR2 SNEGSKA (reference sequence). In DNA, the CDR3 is TGCAGTGCTAGATTACCATTAGCGGGAGTCTCAGATACGCAGTATTTT. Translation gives CSARLPLAGVSDTQYF.

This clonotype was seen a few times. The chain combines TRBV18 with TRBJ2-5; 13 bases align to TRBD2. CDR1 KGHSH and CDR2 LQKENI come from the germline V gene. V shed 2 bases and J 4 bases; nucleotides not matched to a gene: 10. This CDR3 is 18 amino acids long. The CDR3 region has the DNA TGTGCCAGCTCACCAAGGCTGGGACTAGCGGGACCGGGAGAGACCCAGTACTTC. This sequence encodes CASSPRLGLAGPGETQYF.

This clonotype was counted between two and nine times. This CDR3 is CASSQKGAGGLSGELFF. The CDR3 region has the DNA TGCGCCAGCAGCCAAAAGGGAGCAGGGGGATTGTCCGGGGAGCTGTTTTTT. The chain couples TRBV4-3 to TRBJ2-2, with TRBD1 matching over 7 bases. The CDR3 is 17 residues long. The germline V gene has CDR1 LGHNA and CDR2 YSLEER. J lost 6 bases, V lost 2 bases, and 12 bases had no gene match.